The rows below give T cell receptor beta chains drawn from one sample of a study of shared clonotypes between healthy human individuals. Here immunoSEQ multiplex PCR was the method, and the copy in TCRdb shows in-frame clones only, minus some. Altogether 2 million to 2.5 million clones are present, over 90% being singletons, with the ten largest covering under 0.45%. Input material: naive CD4+ T cells from PBMCs. Receptor source: a man younger than 30 in good health. Some clones in this sample may be carry-over from other donors' samples. Both conserved end residues are part of each CDR3. A D gene is named only where the DNA matches it firmly. Rows may omit the clone size; those that give it use once, few, many or a size class.

j_call	d_call	clone_size	v_call	cdr3_aa	cdr3_nt
TRBJ1-5	-	-	TRBV19	CASSYLEGAVGQPQHF	TGTGCCAGTAGTTATCTCGAAGGGGCGGTGGGTCAGCCCCAGCATTTT
TRBJ2-6	-	-	TRBV19	CASMKTAGANVLTF	TGTGCCAGTATGAAAACAGCTGGGGCCAACGTCCTGACTTTC
TRBJ1-2	-	-	TRBV15	CATSSRTDPSGYTF	TGTGCCACCAGCTCCAGGACAGATCCGTCTGGCTACACCTTC
TRBJ2-1	TRBD2	-	TRBV7-2	CASSSGLAASYNEQFF	TGTGCCAGCAGCTCGGGACTAGCGGCCTCCTACAATGAGCAGTTCTTC
TRBJ1-5	-	-	TRBV7-2	CASSLEQRAQHF	TGTGCCAGCAGCTTAGAGCAGCGGGCCCAGCATTTT
TRBJ1-4	-	-	TRBV27	CASSPRTNEKLFF	TGTGCCAGCAGTCCCCGAACTAATGAAAAACTGTTTTTT
TRBJ2-2	-	-	TRBV9	CASSVAPVNTGELFF	TGTGCCAGCAGCGTAGCTCCCGTGAACACCGGGGAGCTGTTTTTT
TRBJ1-5	-	-	TRBV7-9	CASSSYSGDNQPQHF	TGTGCCAGCAGCTCCTATTCCGGGGATAATCAGCCCCAGCATTTT
TRBJ2-7	-	once	TRBV6-5	CASSYTKDSEQYF	TGTGCCAGCAGTTACACAAAGGATTCCGAGCAGTACTTC
TRBJ2-1	TRBD2	-	TRBV7-2	CASSSRVIAGLGDEQFF	TGTGCCAGCAGCTCACGTGTGATAGCGGGATTAGGCGATGAGCAGTTCTTC
TRBJ1-2	TRBD1	-	TRBV5-1	CASSLDSGGGYGYTF	TGCGCCAGCAGCTTGGATTCAGGGGGTGGCTATGGCTACACCTTC
TRBJ1-1	-	-	TRBV5-1	CASSRDPLGNTEAFF	TGCGCCAGCTCCAGGGACCCCTTGGGAAACACTGAAGCTTTCTTT
TRBJ2-5	-	-	TRBV7-8	CASSPFSGNGEETQYF	TGTGCCAGCAGCCCATTCTCGGGGAACGGGGAAGAGACCCAGTACTTC
TRBJ1-2	-	once	TRBV28	CASSQPGQAYGYTF	TGTGCCAGCAGCCAACCGGGACAAGCCTATGGCTACACCTTC
TRBJ2-7	TRBD2	-	TRBV4-1	CASSQSGRMVEQYF	TGCGCCAGCAGCCAGAGCGGGAGGATGGTCGAGCAGTACTTC
TRBJ1-1	-	few	TRBV18	CASSPTKTENTEAFF	TGTGCCAGCTCACCTACCAAAACAGAGAACACTGAAGCTTTCTTT
TRBJ1-2	TRBD1	-	TRBV11-2	CASSLVGTGVSYTGYTF	TGTGCCAGCAGCTTAGTAGGGACAGGGGTCTCCTATACTGGCTACACCTTC
TRBJ1-1	-	-	TRBV2	CASSDRDPEAFF	TGTGCCAGCAGTGACAGGGACCCTGAAGCTTTCTTT
TRBJ2-3	-	once	TRBV7-9	CASSQSSGTDTQYF	TGTGCCAGCAGCCAATCGTCAGGGACAGATACGCAGTATTTT
TRBJ2-6	TRBD1	-	TRBV5-1	CASSAGQVAGANVLTF	TGCGCCAGCAGCGCGGGACAGGTCGCTGGGGCCAACGTCCTGACTTTC
TRBJ2-2	TRBD2	once	TRBV5-1	CASSFGGSGTGELFF	TGCGCCAGCAGCTTTGGCGGGAGCGGGACCGGGGAGCTGTTTTTT
TRBJ2-3	-	-	TRBV5-1	CASSSFLSTDTQYF	TGCGCCAGCAGCTCATTTCTAAGCACAGATACGCAGTATTTT
TRBJ2-1	-	-	TRBV7-6	CASSWGGAAYNEQFF	TGTGCCAGCAGCTGGGGCGGGGCCGCCTACAATGAGCAGTTCTTC
TRBJ2-5	-	-	TRBV28	CASSLRSAARYQETQYF	TGTGCCAGCAGTTTACGGTCCGCCGCCAGGTACCAAGAGACCCAGTACTTC
TRBJ2-1	TRBD2	-	TRBV7-9	CASSPGLGEQFF	TGTGCCAGCAGCCCGGGACTAGGGGAGCAGTTCTTC
TRBJ2-7	-	-	TRBV4-1	CASSPQQPYEQYF	TGCGCCAGCAGCCCGCAGCAGCCCTACGAGCAGTACTTC
TRBJ2-7	-	-	TRBV6-5	CASSYGPGTASYEQYF	TGTGCCAGCAGTTACGGTCCGGGAACCGCTTCCTACGAGCAGTACTTC
TRBJ2-3	-	-	TRBV11-2	CASSFWYRDTQYF	TGTGCCAGCAGCTTCTGGTACCGAGATACGCAGTATTTT
TRBJ2-3	-	-	TRBV4-2	CASSQGSRNLGADTQYF	TGTGCCAGCAGCCAAGGGTCAAGGAACTTAGGGGCAGATACGCAGTATTTT